This TCR beta chain is drawn from a study of blood T cell repertoires in COVID-19. Sequencing was performed with immunoSEQ multiplex PCR; in TCRdb, only in-frame clones are kept and a portion is missing. The sample yields more than 100,000 clones, around 88% seen once. Material for sequencing was peripheral blood. The source of this sequence is a woman aged 45-59 years with active or convalescent COVID-19.

The CDR3 DNA reads as TGTGCCAGCAGTTCCCCGGACAGGCTTCGTCAGCCCCAGCATTTT. Amino acid sequence: CASSSPDRLRQPQHF. The chain is built from TRBV28 and TRBJ1-5, with 7 bases lining up with TRBD1. CDR3 size: 15 residues. The V segment lost 4 bases and the J segment 6 bases; nucleotides outside the gene matches: 9. The germline CDR1 and CDR2 sequences are MDHEN and SYDVKM.